A single sample gave rise to the 25 T cell receptor beta chains below, sequenced in a study of T cell responses to AZD1222 COVID-19 vaccine. Profiled with immunoSEQ multiplex PCR; TCRdb holds only in-frame clones, not every one. This table has about 70,000 clones, around 85% appearing once. This specimen consisted of peripheral blood, obtained on day 0 of AZD1222 vaccination. These receptors were collected from an adult in good health.

The chain recombines TRBV19 with TRBJ1-6, with D unclear. The CDR3 totals 18 residues. Looked up from germline, CDR1 is LNHDA and CDR2 is SQIVND (reference sequence). Trimming removed 4 bases at V and 1 base at J, with 17 bases between. CDR3 DNA sequence: TGTGCCAGTAGTAATTCGCGCGGGGATCGATCCTATAATTCACCCCTCCACTTT. Translated: CASSNSRGDRSYNSPLHF.

This clone was detected once. The rearrangement links TRBV24-1 to TRBJ2-1; D may be TRBD2 (6 bases). V was shortened by 6 bases and J by 10 bases, with 9 bases between the two germline ends. This CDR3 has 11 residues. Per germline, CDR1 KGHDR and CDR2 SFDVKD. The CDR3 spells CATSLAGEQFF. CDR3 in DNA: TGTGCCACCAGTTTGGCGGGAGAGCAGTTCTTC.

This chain joins TRBV10-1 and TRBJ2-1; D is undetermined. The CDR3 length is 13 residues. V was cut by 4 bases and J by 2 bases, with 6 bases left in between. Germline lookup yields CDR1 WNHNN and CDR2 SYGVQD (reference sequence). The CDR3 sequence: CASSAETYNEQFF. The CDR3 DNA sequence: TGCGCCAGCAGTGCTGAGACCTACAATGAGCAGTTCTTC.

The table lists this clone with a few counts. This chain joins TRBV10-3 and TRBJ1-1; D not certain. CDR1 ENHRY and CDR2 SYGVKD come from the germline V gene. V was trimmed by 11 bases and J by 0 bases, leaving 16 bases between them. The CDR3 consists of 14 residues. CDR3 sequence reads: CASRGKIMNTEAFF. As DNA, the CDR3 is TGTGCCTCCAGAGGGAAGATCATGAACACTGAAGCTTTCTTT.

The gene calls are TRBV10-3 and TRBJ1-2; D remains unclear. This CDR3 spans 13 amino acids. The germline V and J ends were trimmed by 2 bases and 2 bases, with 6 bases remaining between them. Germline lookup yields CDR1 ENHRY and CDR2 SYGVKD. CDR3 amino acids: CAISEIQNYGYTF. The CDR3 DNA reads as TGTGCCATCAGTGAGATACAGAACTATGGCTACACCTTC.

This clone was found once. J is TRBJ2-7 and V is TRBV5-1; TRBD1 agrees at 10 bases. The CDR3 contains 15 residues. The V and J ends lost 0 bases and 6 bases, in that order; junction bases with no gene match: 6. CDR1 SGHRS and CDR2 YFSETQ come from the germline V gene. The CDR3 loop reads CASSLGPGTGAEQYF. The CDR3 bases are TGCGCCAGCAGCTTGGGCCCCGGGACAGGGGCCGAGCAGTACTTC.

The chain is built from TRBV24-1 and TRBJ2-3; tentative D call: TRBD2 (5 bases). The germline V and J ends were trimmed by 7 bases and 2 bases, with 9 bases remaining between them. Germline assignment: CDR1 KGHDR and CDR2 SFDVKD. There are 13 residues in the CDR3. The CDR3 spells CATRSGTTDTQYF. In nucleotides, the CDR3 is TGTGCCACCAGGAGCGGAACCACAGATACGCAGTATTTT.

V gene TRBV7-2 combines with J gene TRBJ1-1; 8 bases fit TRBD1. Germline trimming cut 3 bases from V and 3 bases from J; bases unmatched to any gene: 3. This CDR3 is 14 amino acids long. From germline, CDR1 is SGHTA and CDR2 FQGNSA. CDR3 in amino acids: CASSFTGGDTEAFF. The DNA of the CDR3 is TGTGCCAGCAGCTTTACAGGGGGGGACACTGAAGCTTTCTTT.

The chain carries TRBV6-5 and TRBJ2-3, with 9 bases matching TRBD2. The germline V gene has CDR1 MNHEY and CDR2 SVGAGI. The CDR3 length is 15 residues. Trimming took 2 bases from V and 2 from J; bases not matched to a gene: 2. CDR3 sequence reads: CASSYAGGNTDTQYF. The CDR3 nucleotides are TGTGCCAGCAGTTACGCGGGAGGGAACACAGATACGCAGTATTTT.

V usage is TRBV6-1 and J usage is TRBJ2-1; unclear D gene. The V end lost 2 bases, the J end lost 5 bases, and 16 bases lay between the germline ends. The germline gives CDR1 MNHNS, CDR2 SASEGT. The CDR3 loop spans 16 amino acids. The CDR3 region has the DNA TGTGCCAGCAGTGAAACGGTGAGAAGAGCGAACAATGAGCAGTTCTTC. Translation: CASSETVRRANNEQFF.

The V and J genes are TRBV10-1 and TRBJ1-1; 7 bases match TRBD1. The CDR3 extends over 12 amino acids. CDR1 and CDR2 (germline): WNHNN, SYGVQD (reference sequence). J lost 7 bases, V lost 11 bases, and 10 bases had no gene match. CDR3 loop: CAASDRDSEAFF. The CDR3 DNA is TGCGCCGCTTCAGACCGGGACAGTGAAGCTTTCTTT.

The V call is TRBV12-5, the J call TRBJ1-2; D is unclear. Germline V lookup: CDR1 LGHNT, CDR2 FRNRAP. This CDR3 has 14 residues. The V gene lost 7 bases and the J gene lost 4 bases, with 16 bases spanning the gap. Here the CDR3 DNA reads TGTGCTAGTGCCCTGACCGGGCAGATCTATGGCTACACCTTC. This sequence encodes CASALTGQIYGYTF.

J is TRBJ2-3 and V is TRBV3-1 (or the pseudogene TRBV3-2), with D tentatively TRBD2 (6 bases). The V end lost 0 bases, the J end lost 4 bases, and 17 bases lay between the germline ends. The CDR3 totals 17 residues. CDR1 is LGHDT, CDR2 YNNKEL, per germline (reference sequence). The DNA for the CDR3 is TGTGCCAGCAGCCAAGATCGCGCGGGACCTATCGCAGATACGCAGTATTTT. Translated: CASSQDRAGPIADTQYF.

The chain carries TRBV13 and TRBJ2-7, with D perhaps TRBD1 (6 bases). The CDR3 is made up of 14 amino acids. V was trimmed by 3 bases and J by 2 bases, leaving 11 bases between them. CDR1 PRHDT and CDR2 FYEKMQ come from the germline V gene (reference sequence). The CDR3 DNA sequence: TGTGCCAGCAGCTTCGGGACAACTACCTACGAGCAGTACTTC. Residues: CASSFGTTTYEQYF.

V and J are TRBV5-1 and TRBJ2-7, with D hard to call. Trimming removed 4 bases at V and 3 bases at J, with 8 bases between. The CDR3 contains 12 residues. Germline V gives CDR1 SGHRS, CDR2 YFSETQ. CDR3 nucleotides: TGCGCCAGCAGCGATGAGTACTACGAGCAGTACTTC. Translated: CASSDEYYEQYF.

The V and J genes are TRBV5-1 and TRBJ1-3; 7 bases align to TRBD1. Germline loops: CDR1 SGHRS, CDR2 YFSETQ. The CDR3 length is 18 residues. J gave up 0 bases and V 3 bases, and 12 bases lay outside the gene matches. Here the CDR3 reads CASSWGGQRSHSGNTIYF. CDR3 in DNA: TGCGCCAGCAGCTGGGGGGGACAGCGGTCCCACTCTGGAAACACCATATATTTT.

The rearrangement uses TRBV6-5 and TRBJ2-4, with D maybe TRBD2 (6 bases). The CDR3 extends over 15 amino acids. The germline V gene encodes CDR1 MNHEY and CDR2 SVGAGI. V lost 0 bases to trimming and J lost 5 bases, with 11 bases between them. CDR3 sequence reads: CASSYSSGGQNIQYF. The CDR3 DNA reads TGTGCCAGCAGTTACTCGTCCGGGGGACAAAACATTCAGTACTTC.

The rearrangement uses TRBV30 and TRBJ1-2; D remains unclear. V dropped 8 bases and J dropped 6 bases, with 4 bases sitting between them. From germline, CDR1 is GTSNPN and CDR2 SVGIG (reference sequence). The CDR3 has 8 residues. The CDR3 region has the DNA TGTGCCGGTGATGGCTACACCTTC. Encoded protein: CAGDGYTF.

The CDR3 loop is CASSQDSRASEKLFF. The CDR3 bases are TGTGCCAGCAGCCAAGATAGTCGGGCGAGTGAAAAACTGTTTTTT. V gene TRBV3-1 (or the pseudogene TRBV3-2) combines with J gene TRBJ1-4; unclear D gene. V was cut by 0 bases and J by 7 bases, with 12 bases left in between. Germline V CDR1 and CDR2: LGHDT, YNNKEL (reference sequence). CDR3 size: 15 residues.

V and J are TRBV9 and TRBJ2-1, with D unresolved. V gave up 3 bases and J gave up 9 bases, with 7 bases separating them. The CDR3 loop spans 11 amino acids. Germline CDR1 SGDLS, CDR2 YYNGEE. CDR3 loop: CASSDLVEQFF. CDR3 nucleotide sequence: TGTGCCAGCAGCGACCTAGTTGAGCAGTTCTTC.

In its sample, this clone was seen many times. V is TRBV5-1 and J is TRBJ1-2; 7 bases are shared with TRBD1. J lost 2 bases, V lost 4 bases, and 2 bases had no gene match. Per the germline V gene, CDR1 is SGHRS and CDR2 is YFSETQ. The CDR3 runs 13 residues. The CDR3 nucleotides are TGCGCCAGCAGCCGGGACAGCAACTATGGCTACACCTTC. Translated: CASSRDSNYGYTF.

The V gene is TRBV14, the J gene TRBJ2-1, with D unresolved. Trimming stripped 4 bases from V and 12 bases from J, with 10 bases between. Germline CDR1 and CDR2: SGHDN and FVKESK. CDR3 size: 11 residues. The CDR3 sequence: CASSPGPLQFF. The CDR3 DNA reads TGTGCCAGCAGCCCAGGACCCCTGCAGTTCTTC.

The chain couples TRBV2 to TRBJ1-4; D ambiguous. Trimming took off 4 bases at V and 2 bases at J, with 5 bases between the two ends. The CDR3 contains 13 residues. Germline values: CDR1 SNHLY, CDR2 FYNNEI. In nucleotides, the CDR3 is TGTGCCAGCAGTGCGCGGACTAATGAAAAACTGTTTTTT. It translates to CASSARTNEKLFF. Together with reference TRBV2 and TRBJ1-4, the CDR3 gives the full variable domain: EPEVTQTPSHQVTQMGQEVILRCVPISNHLYFYWYRQILGQKVEFLVSFYNNEISEKSEIFDDQFSVERPDGSNFTLKIRSTKLEDSAMYFCASSARTNEKLFFGSGTQLSVL.

This chain joins TRBV27 and TRBJ2-7, with D hard to call. Germline V gene sequence: CDR1 MNHEY, CDR2 SMNVEV (reference sequence). V was trimmed by 4 bases and J by 7 bases, leaving 11 bases between them. CDR3 length: 12 residues. The CDR3 DNA reads TGTGCCAGCAGTTCGGGCAGTGGGGAGCAGTACTTC. Its protein product is CASSSGSGEQYF.

The chain carries TRBV7-2 and TRBJ2-7, with no clear D. CDR1 and CDR2 from the germline V gene are SGHTA and FQGNSA. The CDR3 sequence is 14 residues long. Trimming left V 2 bases short and J 6 bases short, with 14 bases between. The CDR3 here is CASSLFWDGSEQYF. The CDR3 nucleotides are TGTGCCAGCAGCTTATTCTGGGATGGAAGCGAGCAGTACTTC.